Reported below is one T cell receptor (beta chain). These data originate in a study of blood T cell repertoires in COVID-19. Study-wide context: COVID-19 samples, acute and convalescent, were from the United States, Italy and Spain. Sources were T cells, B-cell-depleted T cells, or PBMCs; the material itself was cDNA or gDNA.

CDR3 length equals 16 residues. The germline V gene has CDR1 SGHNT and CDR2 YYREEE (reference sequence). With 0 bases clipped from V and 5 bases from J, the junction kept 6 bases outside the gene matches. Under the authors' procedure: How many nucleated cells were present was estimated from reference gene primer amplification. Clones were read by immunoSEQ multiplex PCR, and TCRdb kept only the in-frame ones, dropping some. V, J and clone size derive from that table, while D and trimming were established from the DNA sequence. The sample lists 84,000 or so clones; 85% were seen once. The origin of this receptor is a woman aged 70-85 years with active or convalescent COVID-19. Input material: peripheral blood. The chain is built from TRBV5-4 and TRBJ2-5; 11 positions agree with TRBD2. CDR3 nucleotides: TGTGCCAGCAGCTTGGGTAGCGGGGGGGCCCGGGAGACCCAGTACTTC. Amino acid sequence: CASSLGSGGARETQYF.